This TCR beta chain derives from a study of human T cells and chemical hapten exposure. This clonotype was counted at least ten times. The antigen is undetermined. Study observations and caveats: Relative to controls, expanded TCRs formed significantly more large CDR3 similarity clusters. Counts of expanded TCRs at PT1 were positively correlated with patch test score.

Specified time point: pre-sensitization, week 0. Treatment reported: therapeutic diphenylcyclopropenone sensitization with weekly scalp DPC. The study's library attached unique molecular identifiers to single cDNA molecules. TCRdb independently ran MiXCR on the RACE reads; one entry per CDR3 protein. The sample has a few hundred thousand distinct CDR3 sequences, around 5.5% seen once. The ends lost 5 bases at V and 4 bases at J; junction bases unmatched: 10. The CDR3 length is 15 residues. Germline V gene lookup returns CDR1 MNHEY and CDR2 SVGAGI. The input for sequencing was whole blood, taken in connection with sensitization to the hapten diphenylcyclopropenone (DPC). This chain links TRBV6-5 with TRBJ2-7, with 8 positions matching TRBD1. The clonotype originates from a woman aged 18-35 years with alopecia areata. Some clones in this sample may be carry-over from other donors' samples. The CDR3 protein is CASSTDRAPWYEQYF. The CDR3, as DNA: TGTGCCAGCAGTACGGACAGGGCCCCCTGGTACGAGCAGTACTTC.